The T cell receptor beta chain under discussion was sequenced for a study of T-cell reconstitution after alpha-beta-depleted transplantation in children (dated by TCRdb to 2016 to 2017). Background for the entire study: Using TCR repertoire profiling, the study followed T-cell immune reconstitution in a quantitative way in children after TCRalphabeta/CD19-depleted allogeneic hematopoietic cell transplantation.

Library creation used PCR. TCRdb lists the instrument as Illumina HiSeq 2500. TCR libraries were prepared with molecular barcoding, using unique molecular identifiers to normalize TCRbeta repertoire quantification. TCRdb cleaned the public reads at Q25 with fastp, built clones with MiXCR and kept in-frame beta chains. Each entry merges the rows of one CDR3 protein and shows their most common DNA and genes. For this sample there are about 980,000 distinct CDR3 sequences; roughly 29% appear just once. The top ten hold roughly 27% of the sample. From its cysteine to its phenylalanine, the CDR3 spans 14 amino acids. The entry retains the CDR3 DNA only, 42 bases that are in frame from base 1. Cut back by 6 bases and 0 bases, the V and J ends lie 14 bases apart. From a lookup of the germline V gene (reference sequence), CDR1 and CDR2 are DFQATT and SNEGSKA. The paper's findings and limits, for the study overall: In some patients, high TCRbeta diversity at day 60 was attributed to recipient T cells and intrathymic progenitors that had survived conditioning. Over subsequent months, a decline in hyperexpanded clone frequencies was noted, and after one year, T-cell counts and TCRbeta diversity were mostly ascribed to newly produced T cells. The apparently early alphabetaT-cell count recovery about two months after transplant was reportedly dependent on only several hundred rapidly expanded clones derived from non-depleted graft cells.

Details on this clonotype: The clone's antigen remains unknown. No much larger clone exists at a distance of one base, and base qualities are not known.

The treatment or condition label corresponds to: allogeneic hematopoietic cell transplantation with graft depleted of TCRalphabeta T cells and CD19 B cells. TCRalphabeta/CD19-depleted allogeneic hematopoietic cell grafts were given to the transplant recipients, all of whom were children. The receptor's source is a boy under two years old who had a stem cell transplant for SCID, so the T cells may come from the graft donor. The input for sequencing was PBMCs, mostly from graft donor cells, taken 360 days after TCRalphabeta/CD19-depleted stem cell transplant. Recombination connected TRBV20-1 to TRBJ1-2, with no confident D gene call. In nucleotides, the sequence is TGCAGTGCCAGTAGGAGCAGAGCTAACTATGGCTACACCTTC. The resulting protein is CSASRSRANYGYTF.